This is a list of T cell receptor beta chains from one sample in a study of blood T cell repertoires in COVID-19. The method was immunoSEQ multiplex PCR; TCRdb's version includes in-frame clones alone and lacks a portion of them. This table has roughly 330,000 clones, roughly 88% appearing once. The specimen sequenced was peripheral blood. Receptors originate from a woman in her 50s with active or convalescent COVID-19. Each CDR3 is given without its conserved first and last residue. D genes are given only for firm matches.

TRBJ2-7 TRBV14 TRBD1 13 ASSRRTGDPYEQY
TRBJ1-6 TRBV7-9 . 12 ASSLGSDNSPLH
TRBJ2-3 TRBV2 . 12 ASNLTPAADTQY
TRBJ2-4 TRBV11-2 TRBD1 13 ASSSGQPYRNIQY
TRBJ1-3 TRBV6-6 TRBD1 15 ASSPGTGSSSGNTIY
TRBJ1-2 TRBV6-5 . 10 ASSQQGVGYT
TRBJ2-3 TRBV27 TRBD2 15 ASSSAGLAGAKDTQY
TRBJ1-1 TRBV9 . 12 ASSVAGGDTEAF
TRBJ2-5 TRBV12-3/TRBV12-4 . 11 ASSPGEGQTQY
TRBJ1-4 TRBV27 . 12 ASSLEGRTEKLF
TRBJ1-1 TRBV30 . 13 AWSVRPGWVTEAF
TRBJ1-2 TRBV7-9 TRBD1 13 ASSFSQGALDGYT
TRBJ2-3 TRBV18 TRBD2 17 ASSPLELAGAAGTDTQY
TRBJ1-1 TRBV10-3 . 10 AISERTTEAF
TRBJ1-6 TRBV5-1 . 16 ASRHRGGLSSYNSPLH
TRBJ2-5 TRBV7-9 . 12 ASSLVRGQETQY
TRBJ2-3 TRBV30 . 11 AWTVMGTDTQY
TRBJ2-1 TRBV27 TRBD2 12 ASSSGTTYNEQF
TRBJ2-1 TRBV28 TRBD1 13 ASSLYRGSYNEQF
TRBJ1-5 TRBV30 . 13 AWSEPQVSNQPQH
TRBJ1-4 TRBV4-2 . 14 ASSQDIGGDGEKLF
TRBJ1-2 TRBV4-2 TRBD1 13 ASSQAGGTGVGYT
TRBJ1-2 TRBV6-6 . 12 ASKPTTGYSGYT
TRBJ1-2 TRBV29-1 . 12 SVEGGGREYGYT
TRBJ2-1 TRBV28 TRBD2 15 ASSSGRSGRAGNEQF
TRBJ1-5 TRBV10-3 TRBD1 12 AIRQGKADQPQH